This is a list of T cell receptor beta chains from one sample in a study of blood T cell repertoires in COVID-19. Sequenced by immunoSEQ multiplex PCR; TCRdb stores in-frame clones only, minus some. The table lists 50,000 or so clones, 79% of them singletons. The sample consisted of peripheral blood. These receptors were obtained from a man aged 65 to 79 with acute or convalescent COVID-19. CDR3s include the opening cysteine and the closing phenylalanine or tryptophan. The D gene is left open where the match is weak. Size is stated for part of the rows, as once, few or many counts, or as a class when the clone is expanded.

CDR3 protein: CASSLNLRAGYTF
CDR3 DNA: TGTGCCAGCAGCTTAAACCTGAGGGCCGGCTACACCTTC
D gene: -
clone size: once
J gene: TRBJ1-2
V gene: TRBV11-2

CDR3 protein: CSGYAALANTDTQYF
CDR3 DNA: TGCAGCGGCTATGCCGCACTAGCGAACACAGATACGCAGTATTTT
D gene: TRBD2
clone size: -
J gene: TRBJ2-3
V gene: TRBV29-1

CDR3 protein: CASSLGGEETQYF
CDR3 DNA: TGCGCCAGCAGCTTAGGGGGGGAAGAGACCCAGTACTTC
D gene: -
clone size: -
J gene: TRBJ2-5
V gene: TRBV5-1

CDR3 protein: CASSPMTGPRKQYF
CDR3 DNA: TGTGCCAGCTCACCAATGACAGGCCCTCGGAAGCAGTACTTC
D gene: -
clone size: few
J gene: TRBJ2-7
V gene: TRBV18

CDR3 protein: CATSDSYIGEQFF
CDR3 DNA: TGTGCCACCAGTGATAGCTATATCGGTGAGCAGTTCTTC
D gene: -
clone size: -
J gene: TRBJ2-1
V gene: TRBV24-1

CDR3 protein: CASSLDNSRGARTEAFF
CDR3 DNA: TGTGCCAGCAGCTTAGATAACTCCAGGGGCGCACGGACTGAAGCTTTCTTT
D gene: -
clone size: -
J gene: TRBJ1-1
V gene: TRBV11-2

CDR3 protein: CASSLGSGAYEQYF
CDR3 DNA: TGTGCCAGCAGCTTGGGTAGCGGAGCCTACGAGCAGTACTTC
D gene: -
clone size: -
J gene: TRBJ2-7
V gene: TRBV5-4

CDR3 protein: CASSHLATDRGFNYGYTF
CDR3 DNA: TGCGCCAGCAGTCACTTAGCAACCGACAGGGGGTTTAACTATGGCTACACCTTC
D gene: TRBD1
clone size: -
J gene: TRBJ1-2
V gene: TRBV23-1

CDR3 protein: CASSERGTGRGYTF
CDR3 DNA: TGTGCCAGCAGTGAAAGAGGGACAGGGCGCGGCTACACCTTC
D gene: TRBD1
clone size: -
J gene: TRBJ1-2
V gene: TRBV2

CDR3 protein: CASSSNNGGEQFF
CDR3 DNA: TGTGCCAGCAGTTCAAATAACGGGGGTGAGCAGTTCTTC
D gene: -
clone size: -
J gene: TRBJ2-1
V gene: TRBV6-6

CDR3 protein: CASSVTGNDQPQHF
CDR3 DNA: TGTGCCAGCAGCGTTACAGGGAACGATCAGCCCCAGCATTTT
D gene: -
clone size: -
J gene: TRBJ1-5
V gene: TRBV7-9

CDR3 protein: CASSEFGGQREKLFF
CDR3 DNA: TGTGCCAGCAGTGAGTTTGGGGGACAACGAGAAAAACTGTTTTTT
D gene: -
clone size: -
J gene: TRBJ1-4
V gene: TRBV6-1

CDR3 protein: CASAPPTRDTQYF
CDR3 DNA: TGTGCCAGTGCCCCCCCGACTAGAGATACGCAGTATTTT
D gene: -
clone size: -
J gene: TRBJ2-3
V gene: TRBV2

CDR3 protein: CASRPQGLDTGELFF
CDR3 DNA: TGTGCCAGCAGGCCTCAGGGATTGGACACCGGGGAGCTGTTTTTT
D gene: -
clone size: -
J gene: TRBJ2-2
V gene: TRBV6-5

CDR3 protein: CASSPNLGGTEAFF
CDR3 DNA: TGTGCCAGCAGTCCCAATTTGGGGGGGACTGAAGCTTTCTTT
D gene: -
clone size: once
J gene: TRBJ1-1
V gene: TRBV27

CDR3 protein: CASSTQGPDQPQHF
CDR3 DNA: TGTGCCAGTAGTACACAGGGCCCGGATCAGCCCCAGCATTTT
D gene: -
clone size: few
J gene: TRBJ1-5
V gene: TRBV19

CDR3 protein: CASIPPDNPEAFF
CDR3 DNA: TGTGCCAGCATCCCCCCCGACAATCCCGAAGCTTTCTTT
D gene: -
clone size: few
J gene: TRBJ1-1
V gene: TRBV2